The text below deals with one T cell receptor (beta chain). This entry is derived from a study of blood T cell repertoires in COVID-19. Background on the study: PBMCs, B-cell-depleted T cells, or T cells provided the cDNA or gDNA that made up the material.

Original processing methods: How many nucleated cells were present was estimated from reference gene primer amplification. TCRdb's copy holds only in-frame clones and misses some; the assay was immunoSEQ multiplex PCR. For V, J and clone size, that table is used; D and trimming come from the DNA. This table has fewer than 250,000 clones, approximately 81% appearing once. CDR1 is KGHSH and CDR2 is LQKENI in the germline V gene. This CDR3 contains 16 residues. V lost 0 bases, J lost 5 bases, and 16 bases lay in between. Sequences were obtained from peripheral blood. The receptor was isolated from a man aged 40-50 years with acute or convalescent COVID-19. The genes are TRBV18 and TRBJ1-1; the D gene is possibly TRBD1 (5 bases). The CDR3 nucleotides read TGTGCCAGCTCACCACCCAGGGTTACACAGGAGACTGAAGCTTTCTTT. Amino acids: CASSPPRVTQETEAFF.